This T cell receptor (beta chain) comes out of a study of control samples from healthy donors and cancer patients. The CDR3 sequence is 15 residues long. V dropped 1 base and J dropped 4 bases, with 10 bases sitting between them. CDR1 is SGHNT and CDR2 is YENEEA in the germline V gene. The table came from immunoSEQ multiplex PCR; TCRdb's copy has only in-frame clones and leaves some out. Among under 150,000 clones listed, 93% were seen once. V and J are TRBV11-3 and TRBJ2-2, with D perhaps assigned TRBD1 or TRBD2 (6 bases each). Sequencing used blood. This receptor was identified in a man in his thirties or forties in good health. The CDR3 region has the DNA TGTGCCAGCAGCTTAGGGGGGGCGCGCACCGGGGAGCTGTTTTTT. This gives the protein CASSLGGARTGELFF.